Detailed here is one TCR beta chain. What it recognizes is unknown. CDR3 size: 13 residues. Unmatched junction bases numbered 8, after V lost 2 bases and J lost 12 bases. Germline V lookup: CDR1 MNHEY, CDR2 SMNVEV (reference sequence). This entry comes from a study of T cell repertoires in cytomegalovirus infection. Study details: Indications came from public TCR beta signatures; they pointed to CMV infection and to a matching HLA type. Study-level findings and limits: CMV-specific TCR beta clonotypes restricted by HLA-C were the ones dominating the ex vivo response.

One entry per CDR3 protein results from TCRdb running MiXCR on the reads. This table holds some 900,000 distinct CDR3 sequences, approximately 29% found once. The sequence was obtained from a human donor in good health (CMV status not recorded). Some clones in this sample may be carry-over from other donors' samples. The material sequenced was cultured CD8+ T cells from PBMCs, taken from culture after CMV antigen stimulation. The chain has TRBV27 and TRBJ2-3, with TRBD2 matching over 7 bases. In nucleotides, the CDR3 is TGTGCCAGCAGTTTAGGGGGGGGAGTTTCACAGTATTTT. Translated, it gives CASSLGGGVSQYF.